The 23 T cell receptor beta chains in this list originate from one sample, sequenced in a study of OX40 agonist ivuxolimab in advanced cancers. Produced via immunoSEQ multiplex PCR; TCRdb's table is partial and in-frame only. Of approximately 25,000 clones in the sample, approximately 80% were seen once. Sequencing was performed on CD4+ or CD8+ T cells sorted from blood, taken in a trial of the OX40 agonist ivuxolimab. The source of these receptors is an adult with an advanced solid tumor such as melanoma, head and neck, liver or kidney cancer.

The CDR3 sequence: CASSLRGFTDTQYF. Here the CDR3 DNA reads TGTGCCAGCAGCCTGAGGGGCTTTACAGATACGCAGTATTTT. The chain uses TRBV5-4 and TRBJ2-3, with D possibly being TRBD1 or TRBD2 (5 bases each). The CDR3 has 14 residues. Trimming stripped 4 bases from V and 3 bases from J, with 12 bases between. The germline V gene encodes CDR1 SGHNT and CDR2 YYREEE (reference sequence).

This clone has more than one count but fewer than ten. This rearrangement joins TRBV9 to TRBJ2-7; D is undetermined. CDR3 length: 14 amino acids. Germline V gene data show CDR1 as SGDLS and CDR2 as YYNGEE. V lost 4 bases to trimming and J lost 2 bases, with 13 bases between them. CDR3 in DNA: TGTGCCAGCAGCCTCCAGCAGGCCGCCTACGAGCAGTACTTC. Its protein product is CASSLQQAAYEQYF.

The chain couples TRBV6-1 to TRBJ2-5; D unresolved. Germline V gene lookup returns CDR1 MNHNS and CDR2 SASEGT. The CDR3 covers 17 residues. Trimming removed 1 base from V and 2 bases from J, with 17 bases in between. CDR3 bases: TGTGCCAGCAGTGAAGGGTGGCGGTCCATCCGACAAGAGACCCAGTACTTC. Encoded protein: CASSEGWRSIRQETQYF.

The chain combines TRBV27 with TRBJ2-3; no clear D gene. Between the trimmed V and J ends, which lost 6 bases and 5 bases, there was a span of 9 bases. The CDR3 covers 12 residues. Germline loops: CDR1 MNHEY, CDR2 SMNVEV (reference sequence). CDR3 sequence reads: CASRGMGDTQYF. In DNA, the CDR3 is TGTGCCAGCAGGGGGATGGGAGATACGCAGTATTTT.

The chain joins TRBV18 to TRBJ2-1; D is undetermined. CDR1 is KGHSH, CDR2 LQKENI, per germline. Trimming cost V 3 bases and J 3 bases, with 9 bases left between them. The CDR3 has 14 residues. CDR3 region: CASSPPPLYNEQFF. CDR3 coding DNA: TGTGCCAGCTCACCCCCCCCTCTCTACAATGAGCAGTTCTTC.

The chain carries TRBV7-9 and TRBJ2-5, with D hard to call. CDR1 and CDR2 from the germline V gene are SEHNR and FQNEAQ (reference sequence). V lost 1 base to trimming and J lost 5 bases, with 5 bases between them. CDR3 length: 12 residues. CDR3 sequence reads: CASSLVWETQYF. The CDR3 DNA reads as TGTGCCAGCAGCTTAGTCTGGGAGACCCAGTACTTC. Filled out from reference TRBV7-9 and TRBJ2-5, the complete variable domain reads DTGVSQNPRHKITKRGQNVTFRCDPISEHNRLYWYRQTLGQGPEFLTYFQNEAQLEKSRLLSDRFSAERPKGSFSTLEIQRTEQGDSAMYLCASSLVWETQYFGPGTRLLVL.

This CDR3 is CASSVTGSTEAFF. In DNA, the CDR3 is TGTGCCAGCAGCGTAACCGGTTCCACTGAAGCTTTCTTT. The chain recombines TRBV9 with TRBJ1-1; D is uncertain. The V and J ends lost 1 base and 4 bases respectively, with 8 bases between them. CDR1 and CDR2 from the germline V gene are SGDLS and YYNGEE. The CDR3 spans 13 residues. The whole variable domain, remainder taken from reference TRBV9 and TRBJ1-1, is DSGVTQTPKHLITATGQRVTLRCSPRSGDLSVYWYQQSLDQGLQFLIQYYNGEERAKGNILERFSAQQFPDLHSELNLSSLELGDSALYFCASSVTGSTEAFFGQGTRLTVV.

The chain employs TRBV11-3 and TRBJ1-5, with no clear D. CDR3 length: 13 residues. From germline, CDR1 is SGHNT and CDR2 YENEEA. V lost 1 base and J lost 4, with 5 bases in between. CDR3 nucleotide sequence: TGTGCCAGCAGCTTAGCGCGGAATCAGCCCCAGCATTTT. Protein sequence: CASSLARNQPQHF. The full variable domain, in which reference TRBV11-3 and TRBJ1-5 provide the parts outside the CDR3, is EAGVVQSPRYKIIEKKQPVAFWCNPISGHNTLYWYLQNLGQGPELLIRYENEEAVDDSQLPKDRFSAERLKGVDSTLKIQPAELGDSAVYLCASSLARNQPQHFGDGTRLSIL.

The V gene is TRBV5-1, the J gene TRBJ1-5, with 7 bases matching TRBD1. The V and J ends lost 0 bases and 4 bases, in that order; junction bases with no gene match: 10. Germline V gives CDR1 SGHRS, CDR2 YFSETQ. The CDR3 extends over 17 amino acids. The CDR3 region has the DNA TGCGCCAGCAGCTTGGGGACAGGCGGAAAGGGAAATCAGCCCCAGCATTTT. Protein product: CASSLGTGGKGNQPQHF.

The chain carries TRBV15 and TRBJ2-7; 11 bases are shared with TRBD1. This CDR3 spans 14 amino acids. Germline V gene lookup returns CDR1 LNHNV and CDR2 YYDKDF (reference sequence). V was clipped by 2 bases and J by 7 bases; unmatched bases: 4. In DNA, the CDR3 is TGTGCCACCAGCAGATGGGGGACAGGGGGAGAGCAGTACTTC. It encodes CATSRWGTGGEQYF. The whole variable domain, filled in from reference TRBV15 and TRBJ2-7, reads DAMVIQNPRYQVTQFGKPVTLSCSQTLNHNVMYWYQQKSSQAPKLLFHYYDKDFNNEADTPDNFQSRRPNTSFCFLDIRSPGLGDTAMYLCATSRWGTGGEQYFGPGTRLTVT.

The chain links TRBV5-6 to TRBJ1-1; 8 bases agree with TRBD1. The germline CDR1 and CDR2 sequences are SGHDT and YYEEEE. The junction had 5 bases not matched to a gene; V was cut back by 6 bases and J by 4 bases. The CDR3 is 13 amino acids. CDR3: CASTYTGGTEAFF. The CDR3 DNA follows: TGTGCCAGCACCTATACAGGGGGCACTGAAGCTTTCTTT.

This rearrangement joins TRBV11-2 to TRBJ1-5; D possibly corresponds to TRBD1 (5 bases). Per the germline V gene, CDR1 is SGHAT and CDR2 is FQNNGV. The CDR3 runs 15 residues. V shed 2 bases and J shed 6 bases, with 14 bases lying between them. CDR3 amino acids: CASSLSQGASQPQHF. The DNA of the CDR3 is TGTGCCAGCAGCTTATCTCAAGGGGCAAGTCAGCCCCAGCATTTT. Drawing the rest from reference TRBV11-2 and TRBJ1-5, the complete variable domain is EAGVAQSPRYKIIEKRQSVAFWCNPISGHATLYWYQQILGQGPKLLIQFQNNGVVDDSQLPKDRFSAERLKGVDSTLKIQPAKLEDSAVYLCASSLSQGASQPQHFGDGTRLSIL.

This clone was picked up one time. The chain's CDR3 is CASSYKGDQPQHF. The CDR3 nucleotides are TGTGCCAGCAGTTATAAGGGCGATCAGCCCCAGCATTTT. The chain employs TRBV6-6 and TRBJ1-5; D unresolved. The germline V gene has CDR1 MNHNY and CDR2 SVGAGI (reference sequence). This CDR3 has 13 amino acids. Deletions cut 3 bases from V and 5 bases from J, with 8 bases between.

This rearrangement joins TRBV18 to TRBJ1-1, with 7 bases matching TRBD1. Germline CDR1 reads KGHSH; CDR2 reads LQKENI. V shed 3 bases and J 7 bases; nucleotides not matched to a gene: 2. The CDR3 has 12 amino acids. CDR3 bases: TGTGCCAGCTCACCGACAGGGCTTGAAGCTTTCTTT. This gives the protein CASSPTGLEAFF.

The CDR3: CAISFGGMTGELFF. DNA for the CDR3: TGTGCCATCAGTTTCGGGGGCATGACCGGGGAGCTGTTTTTT. The chain joins TRBV10-3 to TRBJ2-2; D could derive from TRBD1 or TRBD2 (6 bases each). Germline V lookup: CDR1 ENHRY, CDR2 SYGVKD. Trimming took off 5 bases at V and 5 bases at J, with 12 bases between the two ends. This CDR3 contains 14 residues.

The chain has TRBV5-1 and TRBJ2-2; TRBD1 matches at 9 bases. Unmatched junction bases numbered 6, after V lost 4 bases and J lost 5 bases. The CDR3 contains 15 residues. Germline CDR1 reads SGHRS; CDR2 reads YFSETQ. The CDR3 protein is CASSDRTGATGELFF. CDR3 DNA sequence: TGCGCCAGCAGCGATCGGACAGGGGCAACCGGGGAGCTGTTTTTT.

The genes are TRBV4-2 and TRBJ2-1, with 13 bases fitting TRBD2. This CDR3 has 16 residues. Losses at the gene ends were 0 bases for V and 6 bases for J; bases not matched to a gene: 2. The V gene's germline CDR1 is LGHNA and CDR2 YNFKEQ. The CDR3 DNA sequence: TGTGCCAGCAGCCAAGACGGGACTAGCGGGGCCAATGAGCAGTTCTTC. This gives the protein CASSQDGTSGANEQFF.

The CDR3 DNA reads TGTGCCAGTACCCGGGCGGGGGCATTTCATCAGCCCCAGCATTTT. It codes for CASTRAGAFHQPQHF. The chain carries TRBV19 and TRBJ1-5; D may be TRBD1 (6 bases). CDR1 and CDR2 (germline): LNHDA, SQIVND (reference sequence). V lost 7 bases to trimming and J lost 5 bases, with 18 bases between them. This CDR3 region has 15 residues.

This clone was recorded a few times. V usage is TRBV30 and J usage is TRBJ1-1; the D is unclear. CDR1 is GTSNPN, CDR2 SVGIG, per germline (reference sequence). The CDR3 spans 10 residues. V gave up 0 bases and J gave up 11 bases, with 7 bases separating them. The DNA for the CDR3 is TGTGCCTGGAGTGTAGTTACGGCTTTCTTT. Translation gives CAWSVVTAFF. The full variable domain, its missing parts supplied by reference TRBV30 and TRBJ1-1, is SQTIHQWPATLVQPVGSPLSLECTVEGTSNPNLYWYRQAAGRGLQLLFYSVGIGQISSEVPQNLSASRPQDRQFILSSKKLLLSDSGFYLCAWSVVTAFFGQGTRLTVV.

The chain uses TRBV7-9 and TRBJ2-4, with 10 positions matching TRBD1. Germline V gene lookup returns CDR1 SEHNR and CDR2 FQNEAQ (reference sequence). CDR3 size: 17 residues. The V segment lost 3 bases and the J segment 0 bases; nucleotides outside the gene matches: 5. CDR3 sequence: CASSLGGQGEAKNIQYF. CDR3 bases: TGTGCCAGCAGCTTGGGTGGACAGGGGGAAGCCAAAAACATTCAGTACTTC.

The V call is TRBV7-2, the J call TRBJ2-5, with a possible D match to TRBD1 (6 bases). The CDR3 contains 15 residues. Trimming cost V 3 bases and J 5 bases, with 16 bases left between them. Germline V gene data show CDR1 as SGHTA and CDR2 as FQGNSA. Here the CDR3 DNA reads TGTGCCAGCAGCTTTTGGACAGCAGGTGGGGAGACCCAGTACTTC. This sequence encodes CASSFWTAGGETQYF.

This clone has just a few counts. The rearrangement uses TRBV9 and TRBJ2-7, with 8 bases fitting TRBD1. J lost 3 bases, V lost 0 bases, and 2 bases had no gene match. The CDR3 runs to 14 residues. Germline V gives CDR1 SGDLS, CDR2 YYNGEE. Written as DNA, the CDR3 is TGTGCCAGCAGCGTAGCTACAGGGGGCTACGAGCAGTACTTC. Amino acids: CASSVATGGYEQYF.

The V and J genes are TRBV5-8 and TRBJ2-7, with a weak D call TRBD2 (5 bases). The length of the CDR3 is 14 residues. Germline lookup yields CDR1 SGHTS and CDR2 YDEGEE. Trimming took 4 bases from V and 7 from J, leaving 18 bases between them. This CDR3 is CASSRGQGTGEQYF. CDR3 DNA: TGTGCCAGCAGCCGAGGGCAAGGTACGGGTGAGCAGTACTTC.